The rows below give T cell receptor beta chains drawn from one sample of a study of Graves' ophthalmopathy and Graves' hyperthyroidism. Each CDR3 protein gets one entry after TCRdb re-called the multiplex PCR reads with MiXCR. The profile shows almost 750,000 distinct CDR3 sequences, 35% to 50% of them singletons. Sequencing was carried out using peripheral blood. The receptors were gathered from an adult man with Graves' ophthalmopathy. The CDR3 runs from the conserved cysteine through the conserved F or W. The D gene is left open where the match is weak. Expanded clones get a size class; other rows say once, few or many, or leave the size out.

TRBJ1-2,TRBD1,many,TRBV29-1,TGCAGCGATCGTCGGGACAGGGCAAGTGGCTACACCTTC,CSDRRDRASGYTF
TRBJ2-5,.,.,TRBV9,TGTGCCAGCAGCGTATGGGGGTACTTGGAGACCCAGTACTTC,CASSVWGYLETQYF
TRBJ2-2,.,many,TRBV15,TGTGCCACCAGCAGAGTGCCACGGAGTTTCACCGGGGAGCTGTTTTTT,CATSRVPRSFTGELFF
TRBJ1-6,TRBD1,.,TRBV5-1,TGCGCCAGCAGCTCCACCGGGACAGGAGAATCACCCCTCCACTTT,CASSSTGTGESPLHF
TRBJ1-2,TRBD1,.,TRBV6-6,TGTGCCAGCAGTGCCGCCGGGACAGGGACCTATGGCTACACCTTC,CASSAAGTGTYGYTF
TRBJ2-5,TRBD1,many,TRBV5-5,TGTGCCAGCAGCTTGGCCAGGGACAGACAAGAGACCCAGTACTTC,CASSLARDRQETQYF
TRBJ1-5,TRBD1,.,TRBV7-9,TGTGCCAGCAGCTTGGCAGGGGGCAGATCCGAGCATTTT,CASSLAGGRSEHF
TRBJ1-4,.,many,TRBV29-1,TGCAGCGTTGTGTGGGTCGGGGGGAAGGGTGAAAAACTGTTTTTT,CSVVWVGGKGEKLFF
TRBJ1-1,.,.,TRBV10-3,TGTGCCATCAGTGAGACTCTCCGGGACATTGAAGCTTTCTTT,CAISETLRDIEAFF
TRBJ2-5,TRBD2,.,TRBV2,TGTGCCAGCAGCCGACAGGGTTCTAGCGGGGTCCAAGAGACCCAGTACTTC,CASSRQGSSGVQETQYF
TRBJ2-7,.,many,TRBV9,TGTGCCAGCAGCCCGACGGGGGAACCCTCCTACGAGCAGTACTTC,CASSPTGEPSYEQYF
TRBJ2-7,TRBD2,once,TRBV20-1,TGCAGTGCTGGTCCACGGGGTAGCGGGAGTCGCGAGCAGTACTTC,CSAGPRGSGSREQYF
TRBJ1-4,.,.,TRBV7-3,TGTGCCACCACAGCAACTAATGAAAAACTGTTTTTT,CATTATNEKLFF
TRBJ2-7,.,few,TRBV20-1,TGCAGTGCTAGTACGGACAGCCACGAGCAGTACTTC,CSASTDSHEQYF
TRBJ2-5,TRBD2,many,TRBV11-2,TGTGCCAGCAGCTCCCCAGCGGGGCGGGAGAGGGAGACCCAGTACTTC,CASSSPAGRERETQYF
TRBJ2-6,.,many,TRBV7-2,TGTGCCAGCAGCACACAGGGCTCTGGGGCCAACGTCCTGACTTTC,CASSTQGSGANVLTF
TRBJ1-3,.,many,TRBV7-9,TGTGCCAGCAGCTTAAGCTTCTCTGGAAACACCATATATTTT,CASSLSFSGNTIYF
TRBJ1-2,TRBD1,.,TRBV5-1,TGCGCCAGCAGCTGGGGGACAGCGTTTAAAGATGGCTACACCTTC,CASSWGTAFKDGYTF
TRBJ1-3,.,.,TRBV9,TGTGCCAGCAGCTACAGGGCCCCTGGAAACACCATATATTTT,CASSYRAPGNTIYF
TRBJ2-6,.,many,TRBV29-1,TGCAGCGTAGGGATGCTCTCTGGGGCCAACGTCCTGACTTTC,CSVGMLSGANVLTF
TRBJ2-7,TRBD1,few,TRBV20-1,TGCAGTGCTAGTTTGCAGAACAGGGGAACCGAGCAGTACTTC,CSASLQNRGTEQYF
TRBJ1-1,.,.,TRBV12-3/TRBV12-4,TGTGCCAGCAGGCCGGGGGGAGGGATGAACACTGAAGCTTTCTTT,CASRPGGGMNTEAFF
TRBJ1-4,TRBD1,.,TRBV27,TGTGCCACGGGACAGGGGAGTGAAAAACTGTTTTTT,CATGQGSEKLFF
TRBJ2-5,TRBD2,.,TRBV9,TGTGCCAGCAGCCCCAGCCGACTAGCGGAAGAGACCCAGTACTTC,CASSPSRLAEETQYF
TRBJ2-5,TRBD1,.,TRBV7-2,TGTGCCAGCAGCTTACACCCAGCGGAACAGGGGGAGACCCAGTACTTC,CASSLHPAEQGETQYF
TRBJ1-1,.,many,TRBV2,TGTGCCAGCAGTTTAGACAGTTCCACTGAAGCTTTCTTT,CASSLDSSTEAFF
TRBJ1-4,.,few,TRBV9,TGTGCCAGCAGCGTAGACGAGGGCGCGGGTGAAAAACTGTTTTTT,CASSVDEGAGEKLFF
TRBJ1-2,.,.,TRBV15,TGTGCCAGCAGTCCGTCCGGCAGGGACTATGGCTACACCTTC,CASSPSGRDYGYTF
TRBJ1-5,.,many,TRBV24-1,TGTGCCAGCAGTTCCCGTGGGAGCGGAACAGGGAATCAGCCCCAGCATTTT,CASSSRGSGTGNQPQHF
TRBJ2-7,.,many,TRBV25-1,TGTGCCAGCAGTGATCCGAGGGGGGCCGAGCAGTACTTC,CASSDPRGAEQYF
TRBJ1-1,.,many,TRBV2,TGTGCCAGCAGTGGTGGATCTGAAGCTTTCTTT,CASSGGSEAFF
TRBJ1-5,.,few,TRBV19,TGTGCCAGTAGCCGACACCCTCAGGATATCAATCAGCCCCAGCATTTT,CASSRHPQDINQPQHF
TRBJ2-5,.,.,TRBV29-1,TGCAGCTTAACTTCGGCCAGGGGAGAGACCCAGTACTTC,CSLTSARGETQYF
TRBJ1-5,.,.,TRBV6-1,TGTGCCAGCAGCGCGCTTGACAGCGGGTATCAGCCCCAGCATTTT,CASSALDSGYQPQHF
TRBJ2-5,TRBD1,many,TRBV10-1,TGCGCCAGCAGTGACGGGACAGGTCAAGAGACCCAGTACTTC,CASSDGTGQETQYF
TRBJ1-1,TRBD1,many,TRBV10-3,TGTGCCAGCAGACAGGGCTTGAACACTGAAGCTTTCTTT,CASRQGLNTEAFF
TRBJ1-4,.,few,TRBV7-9,TGTGCCAGCAGCCAAGGGATCCGGGAAAAACTGTTTTTT,CASSQGIREKLFF
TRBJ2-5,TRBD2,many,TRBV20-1,TGCAGTGCTAGAGCTACCGGACTAGCGGAAGAGACCCAGTACTTC,CSARATGLAEETQYF
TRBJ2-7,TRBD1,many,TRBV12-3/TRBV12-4,TGTGCCAGCAGTCCCCGTGGGAGACAGGGCTACGAGCAGTACTTC,CASSPRGRQGYEQYF
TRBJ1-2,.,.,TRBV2,TGTGCCAAGGCAAACTATGGCTATGGCTACACCTTC,CAKANYGYGYTF
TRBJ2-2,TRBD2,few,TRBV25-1,TGTGCCAGCAGTCTGTGGGAGGGCACCGGGGAGCTGTTTTTT,CASSLWEGTGELFF
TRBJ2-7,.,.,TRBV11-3,TGTGCCAGCTCACCTCGGGTCAGTGGGGACTACGAGCAGTACTTC,CASSPRVSGDYEQYF
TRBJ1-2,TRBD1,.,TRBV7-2,TGTGCCAGCAGCTTAGGGACAGGGGACGACTATGGCTACACCTTC,CASSLGTGDDYGYTF
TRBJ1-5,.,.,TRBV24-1,TGTGCCACCAGACAGGACGGCAACAATCAGCCCCAGCATTTT,CATRQDGNNQPQHF
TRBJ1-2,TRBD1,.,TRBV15,TGTGCCACCGACGGGACAGGGACTTTTGGCTACACCTTC,CATDGTGTFGYTF
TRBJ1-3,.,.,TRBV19,TGTGCCAGTAGTATAGCCTGGACAGCCTCTGGAAACACCATATATTTT,CASSIAWTASGNTIYF
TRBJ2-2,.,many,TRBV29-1,TGCAGCGTTGTCAGTCAGGGAGTCGGGGAGCTGTTTTTT,CSVVSQGVGELFF
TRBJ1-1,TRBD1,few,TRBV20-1,TGCAGTGCTAGACCCGGACAGGGTACTGAAGCTTTCTTT,CSARPGQGTEAFF
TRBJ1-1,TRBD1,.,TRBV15,TGTGCCACCAGCGGGAGGGACAGGGGGGGCACTGAAGCTTTCTTT,CATSGRDRGGTEAFF
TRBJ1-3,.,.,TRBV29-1,TGCAGCGTAGGTGGCGGCACCTCTGGAAACACCATATATTTT,CSVGGGTSGNTIYF
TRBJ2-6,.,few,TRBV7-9,TGTGCCAGCAGCTCCTTGCTAGGGGAGGACTCTGGGGCCAACGTCCTGACTTTC,CASSSLLGEDSGANVLTF
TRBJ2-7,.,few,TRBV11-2,TGTGCCAGCAGCCCTTCTCCGTACTCCTACGAGCAGTACTTC,CASSPSPYSYEQYF